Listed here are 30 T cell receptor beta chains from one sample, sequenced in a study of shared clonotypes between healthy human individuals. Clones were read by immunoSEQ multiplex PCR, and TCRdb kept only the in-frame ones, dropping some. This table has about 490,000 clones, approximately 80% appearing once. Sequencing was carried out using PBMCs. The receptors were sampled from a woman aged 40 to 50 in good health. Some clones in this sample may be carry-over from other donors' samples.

CDR3 sequence: CASSSGDVQANEKLFF. The CDR3 DNA reads TGCGCCAGTTCTAGCGGGGATGTACAGGCTAATGAAAAACTGTTTTTT. The rearrangement joins TRBV5-1 to TRBJ1-4, with D possibly TRBD1 on 5 matching bases. With 8 bases removed from V and 3 bases from J, the gap between germline ends came to 20 bases. The CDR3 covers 16 residues. Germline V gene data show CDR1 as SGHRS and CDR2 as YFSETQ.

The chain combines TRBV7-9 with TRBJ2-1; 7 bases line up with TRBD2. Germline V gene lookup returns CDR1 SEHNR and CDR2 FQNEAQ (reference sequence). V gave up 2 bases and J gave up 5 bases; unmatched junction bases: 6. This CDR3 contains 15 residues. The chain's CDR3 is CASSLFAGDNNEQFF. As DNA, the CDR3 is TGTGCCAGCAGCTTATTCGCGGGAGACAACAATGAGCAGTTCTTC.

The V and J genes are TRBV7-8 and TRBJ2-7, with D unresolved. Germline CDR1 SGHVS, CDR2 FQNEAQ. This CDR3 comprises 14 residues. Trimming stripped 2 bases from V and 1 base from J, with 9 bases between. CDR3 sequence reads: CASSLSMGSYEQYF. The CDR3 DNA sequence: TGTGCCAGCAGCTTATCGATGGGGTCCTACGAGCAGTACTTC.

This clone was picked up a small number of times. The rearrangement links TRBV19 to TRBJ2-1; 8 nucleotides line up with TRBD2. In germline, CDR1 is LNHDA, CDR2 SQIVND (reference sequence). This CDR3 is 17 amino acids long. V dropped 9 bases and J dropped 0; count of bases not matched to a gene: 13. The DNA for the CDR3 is TGTGCCAGCGCCCCGACTAGCGCGGGAAGCTCCTACAATGAGCAGTTCTTC. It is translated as CASAPTSAGSSYNEQFF.

CDR3 in DNA: TGTGCCAGCAGCTTCGGGACAACGTGGGGGGAATCCTACGAGCAGTACTTC. Translating it yields CASSFGTTWGESYEQYF. The chain carries TRBV11-2 and TRBJ2-7, with D perhaps given as TRBD1 or TRBD2 (6 bases each). The V end lost 3 bases, the J end lost 1 base, and 19 bases lay between the germline ends. In germline, CDR1 is SGHAT, CDR2 FQNNGV. The CDR3 runs 17 residues.

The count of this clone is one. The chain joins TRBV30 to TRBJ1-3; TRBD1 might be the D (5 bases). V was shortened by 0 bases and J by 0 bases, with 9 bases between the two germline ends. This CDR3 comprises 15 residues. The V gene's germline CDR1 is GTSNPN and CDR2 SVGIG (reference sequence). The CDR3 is CAWSVFQGSGNTIYF. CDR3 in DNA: TGTGCCTGGAGTGTGTTTCAGGGCTCTGGAAACACCATATATTTT.

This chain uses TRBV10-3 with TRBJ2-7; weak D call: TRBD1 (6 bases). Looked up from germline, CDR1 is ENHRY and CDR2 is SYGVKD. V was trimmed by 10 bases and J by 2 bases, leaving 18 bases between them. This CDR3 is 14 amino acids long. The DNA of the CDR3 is TGTGCCAGCAGCGGACAGTTAGGAACCTACGAGCAGTACTTC. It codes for CASSGQLGTYEQYF.

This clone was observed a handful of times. The DNA of the CDR3 is TGTGCCAGCAGCTTGACTCGGACAGTATTGAACACCGGGGAGCTGTTTTTT. It specifies CASSLTRTVLNTGELFF. This chain connects TRBV5-8 to TRBJ2-2; perhaps TRBD1 as D (6 bases). The germline gives CDR1 SGHTS, CDR2 YDEGEE. Trimming left V 1 base short and J 1 base short, with 14 bases between. This CDR3 is 17 amino acids long.

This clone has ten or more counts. CDR3 region: CASSLGTLDTQYF. The CDR3 nucleotides are TGTGCCAGCAGCCTCGGGACCCTGGATACGCAGTATTTT. The chain employs TRBV11-3 and TRBJ2-3; perhaps D is TRBD1 or TRBD2 (5 bases each). This CDR3 comprises 13 residues. Germline-derived CDR1 and CDR2 are SGHNT and YENEEA. V lost 5 bases, J lost 6 bases, and 12 bases lay in between. The variable domain in full, completed from reference TRBV11-3 and TRBJ2-3, reads EAGVVQSPRYKIIEKKQPVAFWCNPISGHNTLYWYLQNLGQGPELLIRYENEEAVDDSQLPKDRFSAERLKGVDSTLKIQPAELGDSAVYLCASSLGTLDTQYFGPGTRLTVL.

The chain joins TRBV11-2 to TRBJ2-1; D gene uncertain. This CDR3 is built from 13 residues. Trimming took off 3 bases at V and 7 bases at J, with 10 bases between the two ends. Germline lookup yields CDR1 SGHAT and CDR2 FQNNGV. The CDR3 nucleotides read TGTGCCAGCAGCTTCGGATCGCCGAATGAGCAGTTCTTC. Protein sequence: CASSFGSPNEQFF. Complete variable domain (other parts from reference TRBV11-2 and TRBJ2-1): EAGVAQSPRYKIIEKRQSVAFWCNPISGHATLYWYQQILGQGPKLLIQFQNNGVVDDSQLPKDRFSAERLKGVDSTLKIQPAKLEDSAVYLCASSFGSPNEQFFGPGTRLTVL.

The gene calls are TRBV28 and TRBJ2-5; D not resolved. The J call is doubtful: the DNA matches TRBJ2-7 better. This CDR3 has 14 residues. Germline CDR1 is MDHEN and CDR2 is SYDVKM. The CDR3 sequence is CASIPRPTVHEQYF. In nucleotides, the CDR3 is TGTGCCAGCATCCCCCGTCCCACAGTCCACGAGCAGTACTTC.

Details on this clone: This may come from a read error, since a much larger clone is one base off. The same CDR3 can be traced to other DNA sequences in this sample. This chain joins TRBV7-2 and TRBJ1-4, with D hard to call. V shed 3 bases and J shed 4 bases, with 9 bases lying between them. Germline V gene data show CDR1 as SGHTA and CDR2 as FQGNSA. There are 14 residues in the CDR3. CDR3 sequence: CASSFLRNNEKLFF. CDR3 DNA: TGTGCCAGCAGCTTTCTACGCAATAATGAAAAACTGTTTTTT.

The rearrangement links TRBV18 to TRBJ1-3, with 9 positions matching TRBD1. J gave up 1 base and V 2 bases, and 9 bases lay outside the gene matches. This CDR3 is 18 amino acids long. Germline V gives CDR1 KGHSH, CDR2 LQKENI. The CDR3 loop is CASSPNQPGQGSGNTIYF. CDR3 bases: TGTGCCAGCTCACCAAATCAGCCGGGACAGGGATCTGGAAACACCATATATTTT.

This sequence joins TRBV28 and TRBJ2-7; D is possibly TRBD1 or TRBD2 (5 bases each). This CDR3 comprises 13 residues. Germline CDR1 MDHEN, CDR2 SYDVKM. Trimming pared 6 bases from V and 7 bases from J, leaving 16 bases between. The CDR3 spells CASSKPGTEEQYF. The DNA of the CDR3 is TGTGCCAGCAGCAAACCGGGGACGGAAGAGCAGTACTTC.

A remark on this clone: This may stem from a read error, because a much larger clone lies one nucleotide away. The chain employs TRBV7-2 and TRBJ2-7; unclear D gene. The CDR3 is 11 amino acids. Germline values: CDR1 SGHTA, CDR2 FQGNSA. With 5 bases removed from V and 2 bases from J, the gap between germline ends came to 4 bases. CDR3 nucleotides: TGTGCCAGCAGCGCCGCCTACGAGCAGTACTTC. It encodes CASSAAYEQYF.

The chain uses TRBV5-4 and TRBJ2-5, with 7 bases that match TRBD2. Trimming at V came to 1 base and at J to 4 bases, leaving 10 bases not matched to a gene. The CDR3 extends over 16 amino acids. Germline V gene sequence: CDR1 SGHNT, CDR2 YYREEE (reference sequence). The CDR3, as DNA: TGTGCCAGCAGCTTGAGGGCGGGAGTTGGGGGAGAGACCCAGTACTTC. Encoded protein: CASSLRAGVGGETQYF. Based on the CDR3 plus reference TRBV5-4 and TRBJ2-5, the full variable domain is ETGVTQSPTHLIKTRGQQVTLRCSSQSGHNTVSWYQQALGQGPQFIFQYYREEENGRGNFPPRFSGLQFPNYSSELNVNALELDDSALYLCASSLRAGVGGETQYFGPGTRLLVL.

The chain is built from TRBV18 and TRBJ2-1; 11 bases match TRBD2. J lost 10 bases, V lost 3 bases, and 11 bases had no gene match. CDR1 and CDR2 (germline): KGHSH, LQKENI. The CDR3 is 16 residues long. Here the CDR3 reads CASSPFSGRARTEQFF. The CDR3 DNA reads TGTGCCAGCTCACCTTTTAGCGGGAGGGCCAGAACCGAGCAGTTCTTC. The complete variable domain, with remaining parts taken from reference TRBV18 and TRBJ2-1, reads NAGVMQNPRHLVRRRGQEARLRCSPMKGHSHVYWYRQLPEEGLKFMVYLQKENIIDESGMPKERFSAEFPKEGPSILRIQQVVRGDSAAYFCASSPFSGRARTEQFFGPGTRLTVL.

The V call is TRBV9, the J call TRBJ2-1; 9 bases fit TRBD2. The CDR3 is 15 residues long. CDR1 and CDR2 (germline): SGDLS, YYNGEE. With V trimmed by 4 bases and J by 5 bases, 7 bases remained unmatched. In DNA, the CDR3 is TGTGCCAGCAGCCTTAGCGGGAGTGGGAACAATGAGCAGTTCTTC. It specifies CASSLSGSGNNEQFF.

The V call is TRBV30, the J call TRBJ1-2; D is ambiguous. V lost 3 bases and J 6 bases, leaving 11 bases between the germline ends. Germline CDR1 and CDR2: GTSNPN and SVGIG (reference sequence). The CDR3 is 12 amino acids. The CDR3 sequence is CAWRRKLDGYTF. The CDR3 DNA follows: TGTGCCTGGAGGCGGAAATTAGATGGCTACACCTTC. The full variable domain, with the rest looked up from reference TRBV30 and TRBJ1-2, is SQTIHQWPATLVQPVGSPLSLECTVEGTSNPNLYWYRQAAGRGLQLLFYSVGIGQISSEVPQNLSASRPQDRQFILSSKKLLLSDSGFYLCAWRRKLDGYTFGSGTRLTVV.

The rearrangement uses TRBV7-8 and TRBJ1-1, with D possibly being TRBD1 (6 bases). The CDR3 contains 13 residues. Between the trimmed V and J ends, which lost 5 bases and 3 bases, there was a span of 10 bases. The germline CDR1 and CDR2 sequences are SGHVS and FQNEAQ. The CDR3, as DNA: TGTGCCAGCAGCCGAGCAGGGGACACTGAAGCTTTCTTT. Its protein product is CASSRAGDTEAFF.

The CDR3 reads CASRPSQGGYQPQHF. The CDR3 bases are TGTGCCAGCAGACCCTCCCAGGGCGGGTATCAGCCCCAGCATTTT. The chain joins TRBV6-1 to TRBJ1-5; possibly TRBD1 for D (5 bases). CDR1 and CDR2 (germline): MNHNS, SASEGT. This CDR3 has 15 residues. The V gene lost 6 bases and the J gene lost 5 bases, with 17 bases spanning the gap.

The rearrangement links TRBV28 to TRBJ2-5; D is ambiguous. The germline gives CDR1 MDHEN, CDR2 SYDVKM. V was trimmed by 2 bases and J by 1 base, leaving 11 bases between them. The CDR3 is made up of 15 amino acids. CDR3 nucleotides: TGTGCCAGCAGTTTAATCGGAAATATCCAAGAGACCCAGTACTTC. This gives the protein CASSLIGNIQETQYF. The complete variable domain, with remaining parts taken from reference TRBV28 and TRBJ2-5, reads DVKVTQSSRYLVKRTGEKVFLECVQDMDHENMFWYRQDPGLGLRLIYFSYDVKMKEKGDIPEGYSVSREKKERFSLILESASTNQTSMYLCASSLIGNIQETQYFGPGTRLLVL.

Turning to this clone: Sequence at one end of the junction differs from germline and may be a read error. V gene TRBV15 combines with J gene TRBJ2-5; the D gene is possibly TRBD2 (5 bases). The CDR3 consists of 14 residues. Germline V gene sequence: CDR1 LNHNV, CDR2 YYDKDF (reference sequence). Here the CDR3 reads CTTSRERRQETQYF. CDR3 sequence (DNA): TGTACCACCAGCAGAGAGCGGCGCCAAGAGACCCAGTACTTC.

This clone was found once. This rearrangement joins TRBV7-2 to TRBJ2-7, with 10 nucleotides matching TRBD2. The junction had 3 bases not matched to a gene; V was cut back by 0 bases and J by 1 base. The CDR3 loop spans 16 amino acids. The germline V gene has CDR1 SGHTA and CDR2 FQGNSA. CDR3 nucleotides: TGTGCCAGCAGCTTAGCCTCACTAGCGGGGTCCTACGAGCAGTACTTC. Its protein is CASSLASLAGSYEQYF.

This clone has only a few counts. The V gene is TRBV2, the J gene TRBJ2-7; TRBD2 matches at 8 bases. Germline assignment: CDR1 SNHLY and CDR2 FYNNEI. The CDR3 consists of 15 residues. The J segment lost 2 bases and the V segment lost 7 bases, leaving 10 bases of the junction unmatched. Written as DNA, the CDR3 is TGTGCCAGCACCATAGCGGGAAGGGGGGCCTACGAGCAGTACTTC. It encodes CASTIAGRGAYEQYF.

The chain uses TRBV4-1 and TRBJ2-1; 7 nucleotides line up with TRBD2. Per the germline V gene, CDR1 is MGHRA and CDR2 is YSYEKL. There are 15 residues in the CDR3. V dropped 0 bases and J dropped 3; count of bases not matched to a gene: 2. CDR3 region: CASSQDGLGYNEQFF. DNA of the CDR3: TGCGCCAGCAGCCAAGACGGACTAGGCTACAATGAGCAGTTCTTC.

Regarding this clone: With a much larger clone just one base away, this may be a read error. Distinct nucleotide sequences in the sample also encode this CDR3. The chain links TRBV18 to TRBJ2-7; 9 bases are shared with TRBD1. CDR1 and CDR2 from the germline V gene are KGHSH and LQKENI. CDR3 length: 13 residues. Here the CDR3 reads CASSRDRESEQYF. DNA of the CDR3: TGTGCTAGCTCACGGGACAGGGAAAGCGAGCAGTACTTC.

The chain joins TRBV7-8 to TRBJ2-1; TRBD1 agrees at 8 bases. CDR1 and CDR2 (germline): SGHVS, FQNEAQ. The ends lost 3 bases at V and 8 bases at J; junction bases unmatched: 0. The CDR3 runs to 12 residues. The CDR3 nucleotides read TGTGCCAGCAGCTTGACAGGGGATGAGCAGTTCTTC. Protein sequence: CASSLTGDEQFF.

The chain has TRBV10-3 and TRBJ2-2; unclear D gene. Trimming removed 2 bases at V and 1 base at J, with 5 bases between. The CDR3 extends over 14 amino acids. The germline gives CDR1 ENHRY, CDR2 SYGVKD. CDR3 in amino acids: CAISERQNTGELFF. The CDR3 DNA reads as TGTGCCATCAGTGAGAGACAGAACACCGGGGAGCTGTTTTTT.

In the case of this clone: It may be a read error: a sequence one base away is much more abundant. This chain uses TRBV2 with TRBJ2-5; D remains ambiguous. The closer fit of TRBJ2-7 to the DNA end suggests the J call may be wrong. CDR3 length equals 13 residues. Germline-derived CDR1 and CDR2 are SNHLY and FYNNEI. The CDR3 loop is CASSSSWSYEQYF. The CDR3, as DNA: TGTGCCAGCAGTTCCAGCTGGTCCTACGAGCAGTACTTC.